This TCR beta chain comes out of a study of T cell responses to AZD1222 COVID-19 vaccine. Study-wide results and caveats: Reportedly, nearly half of unique spike TCRs recognized epitopes outside B.1.351/B.1.1.7 mutations. The donor cohort was predominantly white British with a female majority, and clonal diversity may have been underestimated.

In regard to this clone: Its antigen is still unknown.

The CDR3 length is 13 residues. Trimming took 3 bases from V and 5 from J, leaving 10 bases between them. Germline loops: CDR1 SGHAT, CDR2 FQNNGV. Assay used: immunoSEQ multiplex PCR; TCRdb lists only in-frame clones, some missing. The sample contains about 93,000 clones, just over 85% of which appear only once. This TCR derives from an adult in good health. The sample was peripheral blood, taken on day 0 of AZD1222 vaccination. V usage is TRBV11-2 and J usage is TRBJ2-5; possibly TRBD2 for D (5 bases). CDR3 sequence (DNA): TGTGCCAGCAGCTTTTCCCCGGGGGAGACCCAGTACTTC. This translates into CASSFSPGETQYF. The entire variable domain, with the rest obtained from reference TRBV11-2 and TRBJ2-5, is as follows: EAGVAQSPRYKIIEKRQSVAFWCNPISGHATLYWYQQILGQGPKLLIQFQNNGVVDDSQLPKDRFSAERLKGVDSTLKIQPAKLEDSAVYLCASSFSPGETQYFGPGTRLLVL.